This T cell receptor (beta chain) was sequenced in a study of shared clonotypes between healthy human individuals. V was cut by 7 bases and J by 3 bases, with 13 bases left in between. Germline assignment: CDR1 SGHRS and CDR2 YFSETQ. This CDR3 region has 13 residues. Produced via immunoSEQ multiplex PCR; TCRdb's table is partial and in-frame only. The data show around 640,000 clones, approximately 96% seen once. Positively selected for CCR7, the CD45RO-negative cells used as naive CD8 cells excluded terminally differentiated effector memory CD45RA+ cells. The chain is built from TRBV5-1 and TRBJ1-1; possible D gene TRBD1, 6 bases. The TCR comes from a woman younger than 45 in good health. Sequencing was performed on naive CD8+ T cells sorted from blood. CDR3 amino acids: CASGVTGYTEAFF. The CDR3 DNA sequence: TGCGCCAGCGGCGTAACAGGGTACACTGAAGCTTTCTTT.